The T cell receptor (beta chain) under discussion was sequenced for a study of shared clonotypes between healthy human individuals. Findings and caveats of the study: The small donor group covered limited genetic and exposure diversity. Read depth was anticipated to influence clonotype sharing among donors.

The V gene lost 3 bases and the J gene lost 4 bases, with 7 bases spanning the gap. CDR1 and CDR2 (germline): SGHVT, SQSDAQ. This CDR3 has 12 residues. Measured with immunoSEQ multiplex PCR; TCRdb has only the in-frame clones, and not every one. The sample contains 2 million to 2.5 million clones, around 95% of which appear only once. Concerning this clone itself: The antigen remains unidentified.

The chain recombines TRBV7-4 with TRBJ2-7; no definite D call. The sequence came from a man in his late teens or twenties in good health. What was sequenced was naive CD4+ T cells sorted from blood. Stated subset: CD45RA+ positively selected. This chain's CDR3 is CASSLILYEQYF. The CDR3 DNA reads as TGTGCCAGCAGCTTGATCCTTTACGAGCAGTACTTC.